The 10 T cell receptor beta chains presented below share a single source sample, sequenced in a study of PD-1 blockade in classical Hodgkin lymphoma. Brentuximab vedotin exposure varied, and every patient relapsed after autologous stem cell transplantation. TCRdb keeps only in-frame clones here, not all; method: immunoSEQ multiplex PCR. Among more than 140,000 clones listed, under 85% were seen once. Sequenced here: peripheral blood mononuclear cells (PBMCs), sampled before the second cycle of nivolumab. These receptors originate from a human donor with classical Hodgkin lymphoma.

This clone was detected only a few times. This sequence joins TRBV7-3 and TRBJ2-3; weak D call: TRBD2 (6 bases). CDR1 SGHTA and CDR2 FQGTGA come from the germline V gene. V dropped 4 bases and J dropped 4 bases, with 18 bases sitting between them. This CDR3 spans 16 amino acids. The CDR3 DNA reads as TGTGCCAGCAGCTCTCACTCGGAGGGGTGGGCAGATACGCAGTATTTT. Translation: CASSSHSEGWADTQYF.

The rearrangement uses TRBV28 and TRBJ1-5; unclear D gene. The CDR3 is 16 residues long. The ends were cut back, 5 bases at V and 5 bases at J, with 19 bases in the middle. Germline V gene sequence: CDR1 MDHEN, CDR2 SYDVKM. In DNA, the CDR3 is TGTGCCAGCAGTCCGGCGTCTCAAGGAAGAGATCAGCCCCAGCATTTT. This encodes CASSPASQGRDQPQHF.

The chain has TRBV6-5 and TRBJ2-7; 10 bases agree with TRBD1. Losses at the gene ends were 2 bases for V and 6 bases for J; bases not matched to a gene: 7. The germline CDR1 and CDR2 sequences are MNHEY and SVGAGI. This CDR3 has 15 residues. Here the CDR3 DNA reads TGTGCCAGCAGTTACGGGACAGGGGAGAGCGGCGAGCAGTACTTC. Its translation is CASSYGTGESGEQYF.

This rearrangement joins TRBV9 to TRBJ2-3; the D gene could be TRBD1 or TRBD2 (5 bases each). V gave up 1 base and J gave up 6 bases, with 12 bases separating them. CDR1 SGDLS and CDR2 YYNGEE come from the germline V gene. The CDR3 covers 14 residues. The CDR3 spells CASSVTHWGDTQYF. The CDR3 nucleotides are TGTGCCAGCAGCGTAACTCATTGGGGGGATACGCAGTATTTT.

The chain joins TRBV27 to TRBJ1-3; D gene unclear. CDR1 and CDR2 (germline): MNHEY, SMNVEV (reference sequence). Trimming took off 4 bases at V and 4 bases at J, with 5 bases between the two ends. The CDR3 totals 12 residues. CDR3 protein: CASSSEGNTIYF. The CDR3 DNA reads TGTGCCAGCAGTTCCGAAGGAAACACCATATATTTT.

V gene TRBV7-9 combines with J gene TRBJ1-1, with TRBD1 as a possible D gene (5 bases). The CDR3 extends over 14 amino acids. V lost 5 bases and J lost 2, with 12 bases in between. Germline V gene data show CDR1 as SEHNR and CDR2 as FQNEAQ (reference sequence). CDR3 loop: CASSRRDRNTEAFF. For the CDR3, the DNA is TGTGCCAGCAGCCGCAGGGACCGTAACACTGAAGCTTTCTTT.

The J gene is TRBJ2-5, the V gene TRBV18, with 7 bases lining up with TRBD1. Germline CDR1 KGHSH, CDR2 LQKENI. Trimming at V came to 6 bases and at J to 8 bases, leaving 9 bases not matched to a gene. The CDR3 has 13 amino acids. CDR3 amino acids: CASSGDSQGTQYF. The CDR3 DNA reads as TGTGCCAGCTCCGGGGACAGTCAGGGAACCCAGTACTTC.

V gene TRBV6-5 combines with J gene TRBJ1-3; D is uncertain. V lost 4 bases to trimming and J lost 8 bases, with 18 bases between them. The CDR3 totals 15 residues. The germline gives CDR1 MNHEY, CDR2 SVGAGI. DNA of the CDR3: TGTGCCAGCAGTTCTTTGGCAGCCTGGGCTCACACCATATATTTT. Translation: CASSSLAAWAHTIYF.

The chain recombines TRBV5-1 with TRBJ2-3; D gene ambiguous. V was clipped by 4 bases and J by 2 bases, with 11 bases between them. CDR3 length: 14 residues. The germline V gene encodes CDR1 SGHRS and CDR2 YFSETQ. The chain's CDR3 is CASSHLRTTDTQYF. DNA of the CDR3: TGCGCCAGCAGCCATTTGAGGACCACAGATACGCAGTATTTT.

The chain combines TRBV9 with TRBJ2-2; 11 bases fit TRBD2. Germline V gives CDR1 SGDLS, CDR2 YYNGEE. J gave up 5 bases and V 0 bases, and 9 bases lay outside the gene matches. The CDR3 consists of 18 residues. CDR3 sequence reads: CASSVVPLLAGVTGELFF. CDR3 nucleotides: TGTGCCAGCAGCGTAGTCCCTTTACTAGCGGGAGTGACCGGGGAGCTGTTTTTT.